This is a list of T cell receptor beta chains from one sample in a study of T cells after yellow fever vaccination. TCRdb recomputed calls from the 5' RACE reads with MiXCR, one row per CDR3 protein. The sample lists some 240,000 distinct CDR3 sequences; 2.5% to 3.5% were seen once. The sample in question was CD4+ T cells sorted from PBMCs, obtained 10 days after the yellow fever booster vaccination. The receptor source for this set is a man younger than 35 who received the YFV17D yellow fever vaccine. CDR3s include the opening cysteine and the closing phenylalanine or tryptophan. Fields, in order: D gene, clone size, V gene, J gene, CDR3 DNA, CDR3 protein. D genes are given only for firm matches. The size field is filled for only some rows; it gives once, few, many or a size class.

NA	many	TRBV7-8	TRBJ1-5	TGTGCCAGCAGCTTACAGAATCAGCCCCAGCATTTT	CASSLQNQPQHF
NA	many	TRBV20-1	TRBJ2-1	TGCAGTGCTAGGACGACAGGTTATGAGCAGTTCTTC	CSARTTGYEQFF
NA	NA	TRBV5-1	TRBJ1-1	TGCGCCAGCAGCGCGGACCTGAACACTGAAGCTTTCTTT	CASSADLNTEAFF
NA	NA	TRBV5-6	TRBJ1-1	TGTGCCAGCAGCTTGGGGCGCCGAGACACTGAAGCTTTCTTT	CASSLGRRDTEAFF
NA	many	TRBV5-4	TRBJ2-7	TGTGCCAGCAGCTTGGACCCCCCGGACGAGCAGTACTTC	CASSLDPPDEQYF
TRBD1	many	TRBV5-1	TRBJ2-1	TGCGCCAGCAGCTCTACAGGGGGCTACGCCTACAATGAGCAGTTCTTC	CASSSTGGYAYNEQFF
TRBD1	few	TRBV30	TRBJ2-5	TGTGCCTGGGGTCGACAGGGCTTACAAGAGACCCAGTACTTC	CAWGRQGLQETQYF
NA	few	TRBV5-1	TRBJ1-4	TGCGCCAGCAGCTTGGGGCCTTTTAATGAAAAACTGTTTTTT	CASSLGPFNEKLFF
NA	many	TRBV4-3	TRBJ1-4	TGCGCCAGCAGCCAAGGTCGGTCTCCCCCAGGCGAAAAACTGTTTTTT	CASSQGRSPPGEKLFF
NA	few	TRBV12-3/TRBV12-4	TRBJ2-3	TGTGCCAGCAGTTTCCGGGTAGGGGCAGATACGCAGTATTTT	CASSFRVGADTQYF
NA	many	TRBV2	TRBJ2-1	TGTGCCAGCAGTGAAGACGCTAATGAGCAGTTCTTC	CASSEDANEQFF
NA	many	TRBV20-1	TRBJ2-5	TGCAGTGCTAGAGATCGGGTGTTAGGGGAGACCCAGTACTTC	CSARDRVLGETQYF
TRBD1	few	TRBV5-4	TRBJ2-7	TGTGCCAGCAGCTTGGCGAACAGGGGCCGCGAGCAGTACTTC	CASSLANRGREQYF
NA	many	TRBV6-5	TRBJ2-7	TGTGCCAGCAGTTACGAGGGCACCTACGAGCAGTACTTC	CASSYEGTYEQYF
TRBD1	few	TRBV7-2	TRBJ1-2	TGTGCCAGCAGCTCGGGACAGCCCAATATTAACTATGGCTACACCTTC	CASSSGQPNINYGYTF
NA	NA	TRBV29-1	TRBJ1-1	TGCAGCGTTGACGAGGCCATGAACACTGAAGCTTTCTTT	CSVDEAMNTEAFF
NA	few	TRBV19	TRBJ1-6	TGTGCCAGCAAAGAGTCAAGGTACTCACCCCTCCACTTT	CASKESRYSPLHF
NA	NA	TRBV7-2	TRBJ1-2	TGTGCCAGCAGCTTAACGAGGGCTGGCTACACCTTC	CASSLTRAGYTF
TRBD2	many	TRBV4-3	TRBJ2-1	TGCGCCAGCAGCCAACCGATGGCGGGGGGGTACAATGAGCAGTTCTTC	CASSQPMAGGYNEQFF
NA	many	TRBV12-3/TRBV12-4	TRBJ2-7	TGTGCCAGCAGTTTCAACAGGGCCTACGAGCAGTACTTC	CASSFNRAYEQYF
TRBD1	few	TRBV5-6	TRBJ1-5	TGTGCCAGCAGCTTGGGGACAGGGAAGGAACAGCCCCAGCATTTT	CASSLGTGKEQPQHF
NA	few	TRBV7-9	TRBJ1-2	TGTGCCAGCAGCCAGGGGAGTTTCTATGGCTACACCTTC	CASSQGSFYGYTF
NA	many	TRBV5-1	TRBJ2-5	TGCGCCAGCAGCTGGGCCCAAGAGACCCAGTACTTC	CASSWAQETQYF
NA	many	TRBV11-2	TRBJ2-5	TGTGCCAGCAGCTTAAATGGGGAGACCCAGTACTTC	CASSLNGETQYF
NA	NA	TRBV5-1	TRBJ1-2	TGCGCCAGCAGCTTGCAACCCAATCCAGGGTACTATGGCTACACCTTC	CASSLQPNPGYYGYTF
TRBD1	many	TRBV5-1	TRBJ2-3	TGCGCCAGCATCAAAGGACAGGGTTCAGCAGATACGCAGTATTTT	CASIKGQGSADTQYF
TRBD1	few	TRBV4-3	TRBJ1-4	TGCGCCAGCAGCCAGAGTCGAGGGGGCTACGAAAAACTGTTTTTT	CASSQSRGGYEKLFF
TRBD1	few	TRBV6-6	TRBJ2-7	TGTGCCAGCAGTACCGGACAGGGGGTAGTACATGGGCAGTACTTC	CASSTGQGVVHGQYF
TRBD2	many	TRBV5-1	TRBJ2-1	TGCGCCAGCAGCTTAGGGACTAGCGGGACCAATGAGCAGTTCTTC	CASSLGTSGTNEQFF
NA	many	TRBV6-5	TRBJ1-2	TGTGCCAGCAGAGACGGAGGAGGCTACACCTTC	CASRDGGGYTF
TRBD2	many	TRBV20-1	TRBJ2-5	TGCAGTGCTATTCCCAGCACTAGCGGGCCTCAGTACTTC	CSAIPSTSGPQYF
NA	many	TRBV7-3	TRBJ2-2	TGTGCCAGCAGCCCTCAGATACGGGGGAACACCGGGGAGCTGTTTTTT	CASSPQIRGNTGELFF
NA	many	TRBV20-1	TRBJ2-6	TGCAGTGCTTTTACACAGGGTTCTGGGGCCAACGTCCTGACTTTC	CSAFTQGSGANVLTF
TRBD1	few	TRBV10-3	TRBJ2-2	TGTGCCATCAGTGCTACAGGGGCCCAGAACACCGGGGAGCTGTTTTTT	CAISATGAQNTGELFF
NA	many	TRBV6-6	TRBJ2-2	TGTGCCAGCAGTTACGAGGCCAACACCGGGGAGCTGTTTTTT	CASSYEANTGELFF
TRBD2	many	TRBV5-1	TRBJ2-7	TGCGCCAGCAGCTTGATCGGCGGGGGGCCGACCTACGAGCAGTACTTC	CASSLIGGGPTYEQYF
NA	many	TRBV12-3/TRBV12-4	TRBJ1-4	TGTGCCAGCAGTCACCGGGCTCCAAATGAAAAACTGTTTTTT	CASSHRAPNEKLFF
TRBD1	many	TRBV5-1	TRBJ2-5	TGCGCCAGCACTCCCGACAGGGACCAAGAGACCCAGTACTTC	CASTPDRDQETQYF
NA	many	TRBV5-1	TRBJ2-4	TGCGCCAGCAGCGACCGCTCTGGGGCCAAAAACATTCAGTACTTC	CASSDRSGAKNIQYF
TRBD2	many	TRBV12-3/TRBV12-4	TRBJ2-1	TGTGCCAGCAGTCCTTACCCTAGCGGGGGGTTTGCTGAGCAGTTCTTC	CASSPYPSGGFAEQFF
TRBD2	many	TRBV18	TRBJ2-1	TGTGCCAGCTCACCACGGGAGGGGCATGAGCAGTTCTTC	CASSPREGHEQFF
TRBD2	many	TRBV7-9	TRBJ2-1	TGTGCCAGCAGCTTATCGCTAGCGGGGTCCTACAATGAGCAGTTCTTC	CASSLSLAGSYNEQFF
TRBD1	many	TRBV29-1	TRBJ2-2	TGCAGCGTGCAGAGGGACAGGGGCACCGGGGAGCTGTTTTTT	CSVQRDRGTGELFF
NA	few	TRBV15	TRBJ1-2	TGTGCCACCAGCAGAAACACTGCTAACTATGGCTACACCTTC	CATSRNTANYGYTF
NA	many	TRBV5-4	TRBJ2-1	TGTGCCAGCAGCTTGGGTCAGAATTACAATGAGCAGTTCTTC	CASSLGQNYNEQFF
TRBD1	many	TRBV5-1	TRBJ2-2	TGCGCCAGCAGCTCGGGACAGGTCAACACCGGGGAGCTGTTTTTT	CASSSGQVNTGELFF
TRBD1	few	TRBV30	TRBJ2-2	TGTGCCTGGAGTGTACCCAGGGGGCGCCAGGGGAACACCGGGGAGCTGTTTTTT	CAWSVPRGRQGNTGELFF
NA	many	TRBV28	TRBJ1-1	TGTGCCAGCAGTTTGGACGGAGGCGGCACTGAAGCTTTCTTT	CASSLDGGGTEAFF
NA	NA	TRBV6-6	TRBJ1-4	TGTGCCAGCGAGGCCAGAGGGGAAAAACTGTTTTTT	CASEARGEKLFF
TRBD1	many	TRBV5-1	TRBJ1-6	TGCGCCAGCAGCCTACAGCCCTTACAGGGGGGTTCACCCCTCCACTTT	CASSLQPLQGGSPLHF
NA	many	TRBV28	TRBJ1-5	TGTGCCAGCTCGAGGGGCTGGAATCAGCCCCAGCATTTT	CASSRGWNQPQHF
NA	few	TRBV2	TRBJ1-2	TGTGCCAGCAGTGGTTGGGTCCTCTATGGCTACACCTTC	CASSGWVLYGYTF
TRBD1	few	TRBV19	TRBJ2-2	TGTGCCAGCCTTAACAGGGGTAGCACCGGGGAGCTGTTTTTT	CASLNRGSTGELFF
TRBD1	many	TRBV5-1	TRBJ1-4	TGCGCCAGCAGCGCGCCGTCGACAGGGGGTGGTGAAAAACTGTTTTTT	CASSAPSTGGGEKLFF
NA	many	TRBV20-1	TRBJ2-5	TGCAGTGCTAGGGACTACCAAGAGACCCAGTACTTC	CSARDYQETQYF